This T cell receptor (beta chain) originates from a study of Tregs in tolerant kidney transplant recipients. General study results and limits: Nucleotide sequences could not be compared across some patients' samples due to primer changes. Validation in larger populations is needed because few patients were studied. Biological reproducibility was not directly addressed, but technical replication error appeared minimal. Tregs expanded with activated donor B cells seemed most donor-specific.

Sample share makes this clone medium-sized. As yet, its antigen is unknown. Recipient PBMCs carried a CFSE label and met irradiated graft donor PBMCs for six to seven days before FACS sorting. Sequencing was performed with immunoSEQ multiplex PCR; in TCRdb, only in-frame clones are kept and a portion is missing. The profile shows several thousand clones, about 34% of them singletons. The V and J ends lost 5 bases and 8 bases, in that order; junction bases with no gene match: 14. The CDR3 consists of 16 residues. CDR1 and CDR2 from the germline V gene are MNHEY and SMNVEV (reference sequence). The source is a human patient who received a combined kidney and bone marrow transplant. The chain has TRBV27 and TRBJ2-3; 9 nucleotides line up with TRBD1. The specimen was CD8+ T cells from blood cultured with allogeneic cells, collected before the transplant. CDR3 nucleotide sequence: TGTGCCAGCAGTCTCATCCAACCCACAGGGGGCAGTACGCAGTATTTT. Its protein product is CASSLIQPTGGSTQYF.